This TCR beta chain was documented in a study of Ad26.COV2.S vaccination and SARS-CoV-2 variants. At the level of the study: Ad26.COV2.S given intramuscularly, once or twice 56 days apart.

The study, taken as a whole, reports: The breadth of spike-specific CD8+ and CD4+ T cell responses after vaccination was reportedly substantial. Placebo recipients and vaccine recipients were similar in non-spike TCR breadth.

The sample's treatment: 19 received Ad26.COV2.S at low or high dose, single or two shots; roughly 5 received placebo; per-sample allocation not given. The samples were gathered on day 63 after the first injection of vaccine or placebo. Germline V lookup: CDR1 SGHRS, CDR2 YFSETQ. The CDR3 is made up of 16 amino acids. The V end lost 7 bases, the J end lost 5 bases, and 21 bases lay between the germline ends. TCRdb's table, derived via immunoSEQ multiplex PCR, lists solely in-frame clones and lacks some. The table has under 500,000 clones, around 92% seen once. Comments on this clone: Its antigen is unidentified.

This chain uses TRBV5-1 with TRBJ1-4; D is uncertain. This TCR derives from a person between 18 and 59 years old who received the Ad26.COV2.S COVID-19 vaccine or a placebo. The sample was peripheral blood, taken in a trial of Ad26.COV2.S vaccine versus placebo. The DNA of the CDR3 is TGCGCCAGCGGTTCCGGTTTGGCAGGCGGGAATGAAAAACTGTTTTTT. Translated: CASGSGLAGGNEKLFF.